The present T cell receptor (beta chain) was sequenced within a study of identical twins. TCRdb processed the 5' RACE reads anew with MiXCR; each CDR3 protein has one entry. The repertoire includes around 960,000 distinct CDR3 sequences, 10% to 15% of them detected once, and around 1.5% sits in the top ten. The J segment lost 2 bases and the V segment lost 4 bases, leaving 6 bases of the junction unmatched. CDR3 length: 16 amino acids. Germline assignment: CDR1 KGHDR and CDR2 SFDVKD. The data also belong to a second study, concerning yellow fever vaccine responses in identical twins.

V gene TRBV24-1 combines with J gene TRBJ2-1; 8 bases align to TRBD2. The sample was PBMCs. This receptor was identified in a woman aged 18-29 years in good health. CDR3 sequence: CATSETGTRTYNEQFF. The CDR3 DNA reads TGTGCCACCAGTGAAACCGGGACTAGAACCTACAATGAGCAGTTCTTC.